A single sample gave rise to the 5 T cell receptor beta chains below, sequenced in a study of blood T cell repertoires in COVID-19. Sequenced by immunoSEQ multiplex PCR; TCRdb stores in-frame clones only, minus some. Found here are about 87,000 clones, around 85% of them singletons; the top ten hold approximately 3%. Sequenced: peripheral blood. The receptors derive from an elderly woman with COVID-19, enrolled during active disease.

The chain employs TRBV20-1 and TRBJ2-7, with TRBD1 matching 9 bases. V gave up 3 bases and J gave up 3 bases; unmatched junction bases: 9. From germline, CDR1 is DFQATT and CDR2 SNEGSKA (reference sequence). The CDR3 spans 15 residues. The CDR3 DNA reads as TGCAGTGCTAGTTCTCAGGACAGGGGCAACTACGAGCAGTACTTC. This gives the protein CSASSQDRGNYEQYF.

V usage is TRBV3-1 (or the pseudogene TRBV3-2) and J usage is TRBJ2-1; 10 nucleotides match TRBD2. In germline, CDR1 is LGHDT, CDR2 YNNKEL (reference sequence). V shed 4 bases, J shed 3 bases, and the junction held 3 bases outside the gene matches. The CDR3 totals 15 residues. This CDR3 reads CASSRSGGGYNEQFF. The DNA of the CDR3 is TGTGCCAGCAGCCGAAGCGGGGGGGGCTACAATGAGCAGTTCTTC.

DNA of the CDR3: TGTGCCAAAGGACAGGGGGTTCCAGACTATGGCTACACCTTC. Protein sequence: CAKGQGVPDYGYTF. The chain joins TRBV24-1 to TRBJ1-2; 10 bases map to TRBD1. Germline CDR1 reads KGHDR; CDR2 reads SFDVKD. Losses at the gene ends were 11 bases for V and 3 bases for J; bases not matched to a gene: 8. The length of the CDR3 is 14 residues.

V usage is TRBV18 and J usage is TRBJ2-5; 7 bases align to TRBD1. Germline values: CDR1 KGHSH, CDR2 LQKENI. The CDR3 runs 15 residues. The junction had 13 bases not matched to a gene; V was cut back by 5 bases and J by 7 bases. Here the CDR3 reads CASSFSSPPGGTQYF. The CDR3 coding sequence is TGTGCCAGCTCATTCTCATCTCCTCCAGGGGGGACCCAGTACTTC.

This clone was counted between two and nine times. The CDR3 DNA follows: TGCGCCAGCAGCAAAAGACTAGCGGGAGGGAACACCGGGGAGCTGTTTTTT. This sequence encodes CASSKRLAGGNTGELFF. The chain links TRBV4-1 to TRBJ2-2; 13 nucleotides align to TRBD2. The CDR3 extends over 17 amino acids. V shed 5 bases and J 1 base; nucleotides not matched to a gene: 4. Germline CDR1 MGHRA, CDR2 YSYEKL.